This T cell receptor (beta chain) originates from a study of blood T cell repertoires in COVID-19 (dated by TCRdb to about 2020). Some background on the complete study: Samples from collaborators originated in the United States, Italy and Spain and spanned both the acute and convalescent phases of COVID-19. Nearly every sample came with metadata listing a de-identified subject ID, COVID-19 status, age in years and sex. Subjects who had been exposed to COVID-19, were actively infected with it, or had recovered from it provided the deeply sampled blood TCRbeta repertoires that made up the dataset. The samples were drawn from the first 160 participants of the ongoing ImmuneRACE study and from over 950 subjects provided by 6 global collaborators. Where HLA class I and class II types were available, the types were taken from metadata supplied by the sample provider, not from assay-based typing. The prospective study material was composed of cDNA or gDNA derived from T cells, B-cell-depleted T cells, or PBMCs. A freely available public database, intended as a resource for researchers studying the immune response to SARS-CoV-2, is where the repertoires were released.

TCRbeta CDR3 regions were amplified from genomic DNA using the immunoSEQ Assay, a bias-controlled multiplex PCR. For the original study's pipeline: Nucleated cell counts per sample were estimated from amplification of reference gene primers within the assay. To quantify the absolute abundance of each unique TCRbeta CDR3 rearrangement, sequence reads were collapsed and filtered. For each sample, productive Simpson clonality was calculated as the square root of Simpson's diversity index across productive rearrangements. TCRdb took this table from immuneACCESS and kept in-frame rearrangements with V and J called. Such tables lack part of the clones; where checked against another copy, unresolved V genes explain under half of the gap, and the rest is unexplained. For V, J and clone size, that table is used; D and trimming come from the DNA. Across this sample there are approximately 130,000 clones, with about 83% seen only once. The ten top clones hold 2% to 2.5% of the sample.

The sample holds a few counts of this clone. This receptor's antigen is unknown. Within one base of it there is no much larger clone, and no base qualities were kept. Overall results and qualifications from the work: Clinical and demographic metadata were provided uncurated, with the amount varying by source and participant.

The germline V gene encodes CDR1 MNHNS and CDR2 SASEGT. Counted from cysteine to phenylalanine, this CDR3 has 15 amino acids. Of the read, only the CDR3 DNA is kept; its 45 bases are in frame from base 1. After removal of 0 bases from V and 6 bases from J, the junction retains 5 bases not matched to a gene. Whole blood was collected in K2EDTA tubes by collaborating institutions according to the institutions' own protocols. Collaborator samples were shipped for TCRbeta analysis as frozen whole blood, isolated PBMCs, or DNA extracted from either sample type. Sequenced material: peripheral blood. The rearranged segments are TRBV6-1 and TRBJ1-5; TRBD1 lines up with 7 middle nucleotides. The source is a woman between 50 and 59 years old with acute or convalescent COVID-19. The DNA sequence follows: TGTGCCAGCAGTGAAGCGTTACAGGGGACTCAGCCCCAGCATTTT. It is translated as CASSEALQGTQPQHF.